The source of this T cell receptor (beta chain) is a study of T-cell memory formation after mild COVID-19. Study details: Across donors, TCR clusters were largely donor specific. Overall study results and limits: For contracting clones, CD4+ ones sat mainly in CM and EM, CD8+ in EMRA. Pre-infection memory already had some responding clones, implying cross-reactive memory joined.

TCRalpha and TCRbeta libraries used 5'RACE with constant-segment primers and UMIs. MiXCR, run by TCRdb on the 5' RACE reads, gives a single entry per CDR3 protein. The table has hundreds of thousands of distinct CDR3 sequences, about a fifth seen once; the top ten hold around 8.4%. This clonotype was recorded a few times. Its specificity is unknown. Germline V gene lookup returns CDR1 SGHVS and CDR2 FNYEAQ. Trimming pared 3 bases from V and 3 bases from J, leaving 15 bases between. The CDR3 extends over 15 amino acids. The receptor was derived from an adult woman who had mild COVID-19 (a few samples of this study predate the infection). Cell type and time point are not known. V usage is TRBV7-6 and J usage is TRBJ2-7; perhaps TRBD1 as D (6 bases). Sequencing was done on a sample of PBMCs or a T cell subset sorted from them (not recorded which). This chain's CDR3 is CASSLYRDTFYEQYF. CDR3 nucleotide sequence: TGTGCCAGCAGCTTGTACCGGGACACCTTCTACGAGCAGTACTTC.